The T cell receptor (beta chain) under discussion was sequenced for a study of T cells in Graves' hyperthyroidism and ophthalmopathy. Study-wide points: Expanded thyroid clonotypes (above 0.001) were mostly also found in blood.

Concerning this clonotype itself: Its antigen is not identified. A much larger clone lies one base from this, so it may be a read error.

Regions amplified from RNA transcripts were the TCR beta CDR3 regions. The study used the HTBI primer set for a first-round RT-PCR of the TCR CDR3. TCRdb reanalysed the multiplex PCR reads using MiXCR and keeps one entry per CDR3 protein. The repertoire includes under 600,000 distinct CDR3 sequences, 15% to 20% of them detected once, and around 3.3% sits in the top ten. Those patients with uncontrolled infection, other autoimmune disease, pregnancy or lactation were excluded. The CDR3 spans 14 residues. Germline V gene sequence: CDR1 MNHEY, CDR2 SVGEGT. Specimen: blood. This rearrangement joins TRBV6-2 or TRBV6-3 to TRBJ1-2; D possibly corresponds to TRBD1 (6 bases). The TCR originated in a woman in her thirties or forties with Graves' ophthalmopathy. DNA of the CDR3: TGTGCCGGCAGGCCTAGGGGGTTTGACTATGGCTACACCTTC. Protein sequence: CAGRPRGFDYGYTF.